These 17 T cell receptor beta chains were sequenced from one sample in a study of T cells in Graves' hyperthyroidism and ophthalmopathy. Amplification of TCR beta CDR3 regions was performed using RNA transcripts as template. HTBI primers were employed in a first-round RT-PCR of the TCR CDR3. TCRdb re-called the multiplex PCR reads with MiXCR, one entry per CDR3 protein. The data contain 650,000 to 700,000 distinct CDR3 sequences, 17% of them singletons. The sequenced sample was blood. These receptors originate from a man aged 45 to 65 with Graves' hyperthyroidism.

This clonotype occurred many times. This rearrangement joins TRBV30 to TRBJ2-7, with D unclear. This CDR3 is built from 11 residues. Germline V gene data show CDR1 as GTSNPN and CDR2 as SVGIG (reference sequence). Trimming removed 1 base at V and 5 bases at J, with 6 bases between. CDR3 sequence: CAWSESHEQYF. CDR3 nucleotides: TGTGCCTGGAGTGAGTCCCACGAGCAGTACTTC.

This clonotype was seen at least ten times. This chain uses TRBV11-2 with TRBJ1-1; D is unclear. V shed 3 bases and J shed 1 base, with 15 bases lying between them. Looked up from germline, CDR1 is SGHAT and CDR2 is FQNNGV. The CDR3 consists of 16 residues. CDR3 region: CASSFTQAAANTEAFF. Written as DNA, the CDR3 is TGTGCCAGCAGCTTTACTCAGGCAGCCGCGAACACTGAAGCTTTCTTT.

The chain recombines TRBV27 with TRBJ1-5, with D perhaps TRBD1 (5 bases). The CDR3 consists of 16 residues. Germline V lookup: CDR1 MNHEY, CDR2 SMNVEV (reference sequence). V was shortened by 5 bases and J by 5 bases, with 19 bases between the two germline ends. This CDR3 reads CASSDLKTAPHQPQHF. The CDR3 coding sequence is TGTGCCAGCAGTGATCTTAAGACAGCCCCCCATCAGCCCCAGCATTTT.

The chain links TRBV24-1 to TRBJ2-2, with TRBD1 matching 9 bases. V lost 3 bases to trimming and J lost 2 bases; unmatched junction nucleotides: 9. Germline V gene sequence: CDR1 KGHDR, CDR2 SFDVKD. The CDR3 runs to 18 residues. The CDR3 DNA sequence: TGTGCCACCAGTGATCTTCCGGGACAGGGAATTAACACCGGGGAGCTGTTTTTT. Its protein product is CATSDLPGQGINTGELFF.

The chain combines TRBV7-2 with TRBJ2-3; 7 bases are shared with TRBD2. There are 16 residues in the CDR3. Germline CDR1 and CDR2: SGHTA and FQGNSA. V was pared by 5 bases and J by 1 base, with 9 bases of the junction left unmatched. The CDR3 loop reads CASSQIAGPRTDTQYF. Here the CDR3 DNA reads TGTGCCAGCAGCCAAATAGCGGGCCCTCGCACAGATACGCAGTATTTT.

This clonotype was seen a few times. The J gene is TRBJ1-3, the V gene TRBV7-9; 9 bases are a match to TRBD1. Looked up from germline, CDR1 is SEHNR and CDR2 is FQNEAQ (reference sequence). Trimming cost V 6 bases and J 2 bases; bases outside gene matches: 2. The CDR3 is 14 residues long. CDR3 protein: CASRWDRAGNTIYF. The CDR3 DNA reads TGTGCCAGCAGATGGGACAGGGCTGGAAACACCATATATTTT.

This clonotype has a count of ten or more. This chain joins TRBV2 and TRBJ1-6; D remains ambiguous. This CDR3 contains 15 residues. Trimming took 1 base from V and 0 from J, leaving 4 bases between them. Per germline, CDR1 SNHLY and CDR2 FYNNEI. The CDR3 DNA sequence: TGTGCCAGCAGTGAAGGGGTCTCCTATAATTCACCCCTCCACTTT. Translated: CASSEGVSYNSPLHF.

Notes on this clonotype: A read error may explain this, as a much larger clone is one base away. It is likely a read error, because the conserved phenylalanine at the end of the CDR3 is missing. The chain links TRBV20-1 to TRBJ2-1; TRBD1 or TRBD2 may be the D gene (6 bases each). The CDR3 loop spans 16 amino acids. CDR1 is DFQATT and CDR2 is SNEGSKA in the germline V gene (reference sequence). Deletions cut 5 bases from V and 1 base from J, with 18 bases between. Here the CDR3 reads CSAEKGGQGSYNEQFL. The CDR3 nucleotides are TGCAGTGCTGAGAAGGGGGGACAAGGATCCTACAATGAGCAGTTCCTC.

The J gene is TRBJ1-1, the V gene TRBV4-3; 8 bases map to TRBD1. This CDR3 is built from 15 residues. CDR1 is LGHNA, CDR2 YSLEER, per germline. J was trimmed by 1 base and V by 0 bases; bases with no gene match: 1. The CDR3 reads CASSQDGTGNTEAFF. The CDR3 DNA reads TGCGCCAGCAGCCAAGATGGGACAGGGAACACTGAAGCTTTCTTT.

The chain links TRBV6-2 or TRBV6-3 to TRBJ2-2; D is perhaps TRBD1 (7 bases). Germline CDR1 and CDR2: MNHEY and SVGEGT. This CDR3 comprises 15 residues. V was cut by 6 bases and J by 4 bases, with 15 bases left in between. In DNA form, the CDR3 reads TGTGCCAGCAGACGCGGGACAGCTCTCACCGGGGAGCTGTTTTTT. It is translated as CASRRGTALTGELFF.

Note on this clonotype: A much bigger clone sits one base away, suggesting this may be a read error. The rearrangement uses TRBV10-2 and TRBJ2-1, with 8 bases aligning to TRBD2. Germline CDR1 and CDR2: WSHSY and SAAADI. The CDR3 covers 14 residues. The CDR3 DNA follows: TGCGCAGGGGGGGCTGGCGGGAGGCTGAATGAGCAGTTCTTC. Its translation: CAGGAGGRLNEQFF.

The chain links TRBV20-1 to TRBJ2-5, with 9 bases that match TRBD1. In germline, CDR1 is DFQATT, CDR2 SNEGSKA (reference sequence). The CDR3 has 14 amino acids. Trimming at V came to 4 bases and at J to 1 base, leaving 4 bases not matched to a gene. The CDR3: CSATWTGAQETQYF. DNA of the CDR3: TGCAGTGCTACCTGGACAGGGGCCCAAGAGACCCAGTACTTC.

This clonotype was detected ten times or more. The chain joins TRBV7-3 to TRBJ2-1, with 7 bases identical to TRBD2. The CDR3 has 17 amino acids. The V gene end was trimmed by 3 bases and the J gene end by 0 bases; junction bases not matched to a gene: 8. The germline gives CDR1 SGHTA, CDR2 FQGTGA. CDR3 amino acids: CASSLTLAGSSYNEQFF. Written as DNA, the CDR3 is TGTGCCAGCAGCTTGACTTTAGCGGGTAGCTCCTACAATGAGCAGTTCTTC.

Only a few counts were recorded for this clonotype. The chain uses TRBV29-1 and TRBJ2-2; D remains unclear. CDR1 SQVTM and CDR2 ANQGSEA come from the germline V gene. V was trimmed by 4 bases and J by 5 bases, leaving 5 bases between them. CDR3 length: 11 residues. CDR3 sequence reads: CSVGDTGELFF. Here the CDR3 DNA reads TGCAGCGTTGGGGATACCGGGGAGCTGTTTTTT.

Turning to this clonotype: Since a much larger clone is just one base distant, this may be a read error. The CDR3 sequence is CAWSVGTGVVEQFF. CDR3 bases: TGTGCCTGGAGTGTGGGGACAGGGGTCGTTGAGCAGTTCTTC. V is TRBV30 and J is TRBJ2-1; 10 nucleotides agree with TRBD1. J lost 9 bases, V lost 0 bases, and 5 bases had no gene match. Germline V CDR1 and CDR2: GTSNPN, SVGIG (reference sequence). The CDR3 is made up of 14 amino acids. Based on the CDR3 plus reference TRBV30 and TRBJ2-1, the full variable domain is SQTIHQWPATLVQPVGSPLSLECTVEGTSNPNLYWYRQAAGRGLQLLFYSVGIGQISSEVPQNLSASRPQDRQFILSSKKLLLSDSGFYLCAWSVGTGVVEQFFGPGTRLTVL.

In its sample, this clonotype was seen once. Germline is not matched at one junction end, which may reflect a read error. The gene calls are TRBV5-4 and TRBJ2-1; TRBD2 agrees at 15 bases. The CDR3 sequence is 17 residues long. CDR1 and CDR2 (germline): SGHNT, YYREEE (reference sequence). CDR3 residues: CASSLGLAGGIYSEQFF. The DNA for the CDR3 is TGTGCCAGCAGCTTAGGACTAGCGGGAGGGATCTACAGTGAGCAGTTCTTC.

Regarding this clonotype: A read error is possible here, since a much larger clone lies one base away. The chain joins TRBV18 to TRBJ1-2; no clear D gene. V lost 4 bases to trimming and J lost 10 bases, with 10 bases between them. CDR1 and CDR2 (germline): KGHSH, LQKENI. The CDR3 covers 11 residues. The CDR3 loop reads CASSRDGDYTF. The CDR3 nucleotides are TGTGCCAGCTCACGTGACGGGGACTACACCTTC.